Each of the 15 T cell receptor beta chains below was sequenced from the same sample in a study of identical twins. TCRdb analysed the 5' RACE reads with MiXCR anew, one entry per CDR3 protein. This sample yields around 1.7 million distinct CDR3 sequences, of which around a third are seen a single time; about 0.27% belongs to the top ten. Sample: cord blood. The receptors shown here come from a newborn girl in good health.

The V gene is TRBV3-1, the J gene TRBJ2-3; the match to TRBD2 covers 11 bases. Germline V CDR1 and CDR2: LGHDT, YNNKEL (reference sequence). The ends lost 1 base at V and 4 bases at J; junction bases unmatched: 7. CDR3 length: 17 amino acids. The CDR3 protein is CASSQVYSSGRSDTQYF. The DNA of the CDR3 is TGTGCCAGCAGCCAAGTTTATTCTAGCGGGAGGTCAGATACGCAGTATTTT.

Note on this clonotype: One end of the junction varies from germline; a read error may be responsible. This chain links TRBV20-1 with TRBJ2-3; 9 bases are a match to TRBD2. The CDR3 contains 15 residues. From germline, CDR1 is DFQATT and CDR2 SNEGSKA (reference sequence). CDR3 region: CGASEVAGVGDTQYF. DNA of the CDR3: TGCGGTGCTAGCGAAGTAGCGGGAGTGGGGGATACGCAGTATTTT.

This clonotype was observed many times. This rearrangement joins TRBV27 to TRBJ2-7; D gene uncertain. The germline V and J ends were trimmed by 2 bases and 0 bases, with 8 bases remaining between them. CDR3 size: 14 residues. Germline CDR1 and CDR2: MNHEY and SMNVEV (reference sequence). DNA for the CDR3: TGTGCCAGCAGTTTAGCAGTAAGCTCCTACGAGCAGTACTTC. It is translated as CASSLAVSSYEQYF.

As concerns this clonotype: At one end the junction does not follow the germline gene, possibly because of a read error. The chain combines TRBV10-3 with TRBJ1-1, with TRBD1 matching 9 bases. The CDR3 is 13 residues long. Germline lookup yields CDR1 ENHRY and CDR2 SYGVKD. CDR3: CATSGTGRTEAFF. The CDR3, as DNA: TGTGCCACCAGTGGGACAGGGCGGACTGAAGCTTTCTTT.

This chain's CDR3 is CASRGGGHTEAFF. As DNA, the CDR3 is TGTGCCAGCAGGGGTGGGGGGCATACTGAAGCTTTCTTT. The V and J genes are TRBV6-1 and TRBJ1-1; D might be TRBD1 (6 bases). Looked up from germline, CDR1 is MNHNS and CDR2 is SASEGT. Trimming pared 6 bases from V and 5 bases from J, leaving 13 bases between. This CDR3 spans 13 amino acids.

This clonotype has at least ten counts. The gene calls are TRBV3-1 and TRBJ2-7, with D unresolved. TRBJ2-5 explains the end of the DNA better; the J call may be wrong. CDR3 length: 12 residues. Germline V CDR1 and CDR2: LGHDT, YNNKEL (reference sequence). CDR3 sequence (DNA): TGTGCCAGCAGCCAAGAACCGCAGACCCAGTACTTC. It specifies CASSQEPQTQYF.

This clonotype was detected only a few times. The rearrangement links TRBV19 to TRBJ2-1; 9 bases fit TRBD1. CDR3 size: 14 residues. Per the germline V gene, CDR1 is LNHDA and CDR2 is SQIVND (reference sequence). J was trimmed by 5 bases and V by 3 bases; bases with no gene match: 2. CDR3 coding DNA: TGTGCCAGTAGTATCCGGACAGGGGACAATGAGCAGTTCTTC. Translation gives CASSIRTGDNEQFF.

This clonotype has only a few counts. DNA of the CDR3: TGTGCCAGCAGTTTATCGGGGGGACCCCTCATCGGTTCACCCCTCCACTTT. Its protein is CASSLSGGPLIGSPLHF. The chain combines TRBV27 with TRBJ1-6; D may be TRBD1 (5 bases). Trimming pared 0 bases from V and 9 bases from J, leaving 18 bases between. The CDR3 loop spans 17 amino acids. The germline CDR1 and CDR2 sequences are MNHEY and SMNVEV (reference sequence).

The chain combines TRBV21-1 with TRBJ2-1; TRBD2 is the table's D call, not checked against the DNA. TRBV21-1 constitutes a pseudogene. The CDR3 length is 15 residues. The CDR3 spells CASSTSGTPYNEQFF. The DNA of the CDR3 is TGTGCCAGCAGCACTAGCGGGACCCCTTACAATGAGCAGTTCTTC.

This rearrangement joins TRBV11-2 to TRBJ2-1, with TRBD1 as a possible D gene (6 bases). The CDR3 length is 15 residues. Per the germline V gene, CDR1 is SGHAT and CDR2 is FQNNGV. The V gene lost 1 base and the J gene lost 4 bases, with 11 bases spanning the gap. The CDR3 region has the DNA TGTGCCAGCAGCTTAGGTGAACAGGGTTACAATGAGCAGTTCTTC. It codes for CASSLGEQGYNEQFF.

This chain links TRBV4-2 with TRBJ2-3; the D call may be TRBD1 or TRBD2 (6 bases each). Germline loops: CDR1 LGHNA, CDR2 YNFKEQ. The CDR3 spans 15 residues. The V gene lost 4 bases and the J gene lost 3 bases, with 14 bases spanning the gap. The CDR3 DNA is TGTGCCAGCAGCCCGGGGGCGCGGGTTACAGATACGCAGTATTTT. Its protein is CASSPGARVTDTQYF.

The CDR3 bases are TGTGCCAGCAGCTTAGGGTCGGGTTGGTTGGGCACAGATACGCAGTATTTT. Its protein is CASSLGSGWLGTDTQYF. The chain employs TRBV7-9 and TRBJ2-3; D gene ambiguous. Trimming took 1 base from V and 1 from J, leaving 15 bases between them. Per germline, CDR1 SEHNR and CDR2 FQNEAQ (reference sequence). This CDR3 has 17 amino acids.

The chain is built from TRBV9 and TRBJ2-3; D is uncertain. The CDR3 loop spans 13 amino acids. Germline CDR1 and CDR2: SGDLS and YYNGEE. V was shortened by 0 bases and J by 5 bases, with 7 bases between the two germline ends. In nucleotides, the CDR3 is TGTGCCAGCAGCGTAGGGCTAGGAGATACGCAGTATTTT. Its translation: CASSVGLGDTQYF.

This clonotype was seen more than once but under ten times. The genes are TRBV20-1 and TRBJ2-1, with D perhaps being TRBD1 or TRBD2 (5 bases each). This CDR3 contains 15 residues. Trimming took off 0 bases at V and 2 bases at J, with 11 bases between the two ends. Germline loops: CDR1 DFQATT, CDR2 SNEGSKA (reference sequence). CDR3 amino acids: CSARDSGGPYNEQFF. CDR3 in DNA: TGCAGTGCTAGAGATAGTGGGGGACCCTACAATGAGCAGTTCTTC.

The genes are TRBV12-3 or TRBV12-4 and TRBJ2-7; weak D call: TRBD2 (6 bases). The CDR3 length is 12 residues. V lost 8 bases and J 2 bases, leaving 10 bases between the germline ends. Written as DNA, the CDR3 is TGTGCCAGCCTGGGACTTGCCTACGAGCAGTACTTC. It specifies CASLGLAYEQYF.